This T cell receptor beta chain was identified during a study of cytomegalovirus exposure and HLA in healthy donors. The ends were cut back, 7 bases at V and 2 bases at J, with 18 bases in the middle. The CDR3 runs 15 residues. Germline CDR1 and CDR2: MNHNS and SASEGT. This clone was counted a single time. The PCR contained 60 Vbeta and 13 Jbeta primers. Data came from immunoSEQ multiplex PCR; TCRdb stores just in-frame clones and leaves some out. Among approximately 220,000 clones listed, roughly 82% were seen once. This sequence was found in a middle-aged man in good health and CMV-seropositive. The rearrangement uses TRBV6-1 and TRBJ2-7; possibly TRBD2 for D (7 bases). Sequencing was done on a sample of PBMCs. CDR3 bases: TGTGCCAGCACTGACTGGGGGGGCATTGCCTACGAGCAGTACTTC. Translated, it gives CASTDWGGIAYEQYF.